The T cell receptor beta chain described here comes from a study of CD8 T cells in ankylosing spondylitis. This CDR3 has 15 residues. Germline V gene data show CDR1 as MNHNS and CDR2 as SASEGT. V was shortened by 3 bases and J by 8 bases, with 19 bases between the two germline ends. Comments on this clonotype: Its antigen is undetermined.

Quantitative 5'-RACE was performed with molecular barcodes, and it yielded the TCR beta libraries. MiXCR, run by TCRdb on the 5' RACE reads, gives a single entry per CDR3 protein. The sample has 750,000 to 850,000 distinct CDR3 sequences, about 10% seen once. General observations from the study: What seemed typical of ankylosing spondylitis blood was a TCR beta motif built from fewer than ten highly homologous variants. Reactive arthritis synovial fluid and blood previously showed some of these motif variants. Disease-linked clones were reportedly significantly enriched in matched ankylosing spondylitis synovial fluid. Disease-linked clones proved CD8+ and comparatively uncommon in peripheral blood.

The receptor's source is a male donor with ankylosing spondylitis. The sequenced material came from blood, either unsorted or a sorted T cell fraction (not recorded which). The chain links TRBV6-1 to TRBJ1-2; no firm D call. CDR3 sequence reads: CASSERNQLSGGYTF. The CDR3 DNA reads TGTGCCAGCAGTGAGAGGAATCAGCTCTCAGGCGGCTACACCTTC.